The sequence of this T cell receptor (beta chain) was determined in a study of control samples from healthy donors and cancer patients. V was clipped by 2 bases and J by 1 base, with 9 bases between them. The CDR3 contains 14 residues. Germline values: CDR1 SGHNT, CDR2 YYREEE (reference sequence). Here immunoSEQ multiplex PCR was the method, and the copy in TCRdb shows in-frame clones only, minus some. This sample yields more than 85,000 clones, of which roughly four fifths are seen a single time; around 14% belongs to the top ten. This sequence originates from a woman between 45 and 60 years old in good health. The chain recombines TRBV5-4 with TRBJ1-1; D unclear. The sequenced sample consisted of blood. CDR3 loop: CASSFLDGNTEAFF. The CDR3 nucleotides read TGTGCCAGCAGCTTCTTGGACGGGAACACTGAAGCTTTCTTT.